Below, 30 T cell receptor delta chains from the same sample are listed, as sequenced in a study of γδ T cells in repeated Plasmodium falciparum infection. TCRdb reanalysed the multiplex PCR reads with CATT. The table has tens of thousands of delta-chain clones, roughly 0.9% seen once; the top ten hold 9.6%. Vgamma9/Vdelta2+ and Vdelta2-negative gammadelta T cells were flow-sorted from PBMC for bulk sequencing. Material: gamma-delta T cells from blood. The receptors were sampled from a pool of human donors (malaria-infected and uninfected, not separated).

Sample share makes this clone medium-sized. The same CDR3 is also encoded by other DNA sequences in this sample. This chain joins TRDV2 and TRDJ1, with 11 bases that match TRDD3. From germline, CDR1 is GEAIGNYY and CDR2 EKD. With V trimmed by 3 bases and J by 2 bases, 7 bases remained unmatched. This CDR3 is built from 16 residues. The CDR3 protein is CACDGLGDSGTDKLIF. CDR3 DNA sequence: TGTGCCTGTGACGGACTGGGGGATAGCGGAACCGATAAACTCATCTTT.

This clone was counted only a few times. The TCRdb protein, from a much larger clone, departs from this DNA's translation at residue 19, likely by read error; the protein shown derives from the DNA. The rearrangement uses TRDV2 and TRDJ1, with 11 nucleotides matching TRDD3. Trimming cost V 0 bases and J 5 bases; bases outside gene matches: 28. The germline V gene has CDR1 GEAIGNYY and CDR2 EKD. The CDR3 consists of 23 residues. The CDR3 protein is CACDTAPARGVGDTTYLPDKLIF. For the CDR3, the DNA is TGTGCCTGTGACACCGCCCCGGCACGTGGAGTGGGGGATACGACCTACCTACCTGATAAACTCATCTTT.

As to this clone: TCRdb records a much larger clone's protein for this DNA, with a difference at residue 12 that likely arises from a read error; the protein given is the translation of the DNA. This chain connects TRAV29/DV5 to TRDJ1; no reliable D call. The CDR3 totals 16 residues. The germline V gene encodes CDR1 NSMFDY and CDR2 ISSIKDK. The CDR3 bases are TGTGCAGCAAGCGCTCCTCTTAGCAGATGGCCCGAGAAACTCATCTTT. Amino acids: CAASAPLSRWPEKLIF.

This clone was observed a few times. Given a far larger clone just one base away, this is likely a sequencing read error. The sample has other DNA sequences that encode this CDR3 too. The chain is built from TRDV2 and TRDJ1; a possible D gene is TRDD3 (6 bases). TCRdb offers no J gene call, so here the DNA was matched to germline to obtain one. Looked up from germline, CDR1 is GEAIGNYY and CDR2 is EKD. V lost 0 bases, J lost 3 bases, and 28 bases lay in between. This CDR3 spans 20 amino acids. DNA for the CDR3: TGTGCCTGTGACACCGAAAAGCCCTTACTGGGAGATATGTATCCCGATAAACTCATCTTT. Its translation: CACDTEKPLLGDMYPDKLIF.

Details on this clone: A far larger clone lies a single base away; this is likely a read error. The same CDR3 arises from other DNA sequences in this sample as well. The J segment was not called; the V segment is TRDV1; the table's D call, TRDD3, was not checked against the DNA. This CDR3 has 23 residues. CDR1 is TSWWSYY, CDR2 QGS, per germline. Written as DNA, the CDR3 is TGTGCTCTTGGGGAACTTTCCATTTCCTACCAGGGGGGGTCCATCACCTACACCGATAAACTCATCTTC. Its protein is CALGELSISYQGGSITYTDKLIF.

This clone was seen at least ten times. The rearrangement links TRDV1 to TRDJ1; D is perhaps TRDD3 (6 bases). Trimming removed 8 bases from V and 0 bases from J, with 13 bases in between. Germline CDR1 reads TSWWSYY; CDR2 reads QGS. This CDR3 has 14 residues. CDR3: CALRSGDNTDKLIF. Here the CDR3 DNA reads TGTGCTCTTAGGTCTGGGGACAACACCGATAAACTCATCTTT.

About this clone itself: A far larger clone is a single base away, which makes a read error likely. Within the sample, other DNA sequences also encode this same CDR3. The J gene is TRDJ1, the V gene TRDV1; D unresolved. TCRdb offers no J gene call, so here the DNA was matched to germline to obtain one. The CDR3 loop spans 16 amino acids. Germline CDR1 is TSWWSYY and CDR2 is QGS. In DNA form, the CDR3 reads TGTGCTCTTGGAGAACGGGTACGGTACCCGACCGATAAACTCATCTTT. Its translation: CALGERVRYPTDKLIF.

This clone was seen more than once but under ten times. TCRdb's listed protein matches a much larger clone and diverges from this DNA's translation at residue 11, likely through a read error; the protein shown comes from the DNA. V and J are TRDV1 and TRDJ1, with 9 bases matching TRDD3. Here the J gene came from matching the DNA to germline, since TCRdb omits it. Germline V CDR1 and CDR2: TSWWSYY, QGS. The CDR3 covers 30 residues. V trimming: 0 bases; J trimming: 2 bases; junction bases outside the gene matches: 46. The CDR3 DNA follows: TGTGCTCTTGGGGAACTAGGGACCAGGAGAGTAAGGTCTACAACAGGTGGGGGATATTCTGGCCCTCTATTTACCGATAAACTCATCTTT. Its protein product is CALGELGTRRVRSTTGGGYSGPLFTDKLIF.

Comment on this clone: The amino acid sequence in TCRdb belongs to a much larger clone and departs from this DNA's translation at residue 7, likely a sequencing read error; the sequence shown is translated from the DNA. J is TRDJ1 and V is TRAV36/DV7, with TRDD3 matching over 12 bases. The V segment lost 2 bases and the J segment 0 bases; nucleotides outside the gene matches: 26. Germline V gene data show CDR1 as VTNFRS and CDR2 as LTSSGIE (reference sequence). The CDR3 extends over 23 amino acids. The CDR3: CAVEGFERRNYWGILRYTDKLIF. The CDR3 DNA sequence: TGTGCTGTGGAAGGGTTTGAGCGACGAAACTACTGGGGGATACTTAGGTACACCGATAAACTCATCTTT. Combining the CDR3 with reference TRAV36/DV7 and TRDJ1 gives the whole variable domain EDKVVQSPLSLVVHEGDTVTLNCSYEVTNFRSLLWYKQEKKAPTFLFMLTSSGIEKKSGRLSSILDKKELSSILNITATQTGDSAIYLCAVEGFERRNYWGILRYTDKLIFGKGTRVTVEP.

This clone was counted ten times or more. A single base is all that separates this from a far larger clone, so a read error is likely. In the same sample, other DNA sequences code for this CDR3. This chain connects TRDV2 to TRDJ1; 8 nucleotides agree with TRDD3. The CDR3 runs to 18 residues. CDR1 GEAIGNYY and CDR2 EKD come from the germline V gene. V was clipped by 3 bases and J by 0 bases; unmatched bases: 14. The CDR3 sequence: CACDPLTGGYSDTDKLIF. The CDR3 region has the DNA TGTGCCTGTGACCCTTTGACTGGGGGGTACTCTGACACCGATAAACTCATCTTT.

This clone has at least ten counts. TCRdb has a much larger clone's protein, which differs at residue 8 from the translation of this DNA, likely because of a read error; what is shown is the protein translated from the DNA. The CDR3 is CACEKLGGSATHTDKLIF. For the CDR3, the DNA is TGTGCCTGTGAGAAACTGGGGGGATCTGCAACCCACACCGATAAACTCATCTTT. This chain uses TRDV2 with TRDJ1; 8 nucleotides match TRDD3. TCRdb offers no J gene call, so here the DNA was matched to germline to obtain one. Looked up from germline, CDR1 is GEAIGNYY and CDR2 is EKD. CDR3 size: 18 residues. With V trimmed by 4 bases and J by 0 bases, 15 bases remained unmatched.

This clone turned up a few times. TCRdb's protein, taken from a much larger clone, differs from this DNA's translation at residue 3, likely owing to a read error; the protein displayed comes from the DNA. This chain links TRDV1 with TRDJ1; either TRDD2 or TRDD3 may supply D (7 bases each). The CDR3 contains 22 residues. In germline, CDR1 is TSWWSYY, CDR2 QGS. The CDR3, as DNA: TGTGCTCCTGGGGAACCATTCCTACGGGTCACTACAGCTGGGGGCCGACTCAATAAACTCATCTTT. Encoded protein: CAPGEPFLRVTTAGGRLNKLIF.

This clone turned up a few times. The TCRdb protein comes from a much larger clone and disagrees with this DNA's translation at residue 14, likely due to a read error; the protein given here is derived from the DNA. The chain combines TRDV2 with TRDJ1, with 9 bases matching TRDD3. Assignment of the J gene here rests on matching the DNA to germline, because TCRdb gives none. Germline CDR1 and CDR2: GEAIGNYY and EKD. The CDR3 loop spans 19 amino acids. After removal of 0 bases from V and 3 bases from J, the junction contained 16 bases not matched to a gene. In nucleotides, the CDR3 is TGTGCCTGTGACACCGGGGGTAACTGGGGGAATCCTTACGCCGATAAACTCATCTTT. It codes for CACDTGGNWGNPYADKLIF.

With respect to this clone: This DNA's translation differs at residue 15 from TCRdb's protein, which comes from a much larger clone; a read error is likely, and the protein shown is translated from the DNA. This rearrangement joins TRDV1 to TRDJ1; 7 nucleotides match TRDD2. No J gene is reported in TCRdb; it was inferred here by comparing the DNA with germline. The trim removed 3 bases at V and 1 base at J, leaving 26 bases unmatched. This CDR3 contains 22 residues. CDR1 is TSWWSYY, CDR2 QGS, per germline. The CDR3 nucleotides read TGTGCTCTTGGGGACGCCATTCCTACTTTGGGTGGGGACCGCGAGGGCACCGATAAACTCATCTTT. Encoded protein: CALGDAIPTLGGDREGTDKLIF.

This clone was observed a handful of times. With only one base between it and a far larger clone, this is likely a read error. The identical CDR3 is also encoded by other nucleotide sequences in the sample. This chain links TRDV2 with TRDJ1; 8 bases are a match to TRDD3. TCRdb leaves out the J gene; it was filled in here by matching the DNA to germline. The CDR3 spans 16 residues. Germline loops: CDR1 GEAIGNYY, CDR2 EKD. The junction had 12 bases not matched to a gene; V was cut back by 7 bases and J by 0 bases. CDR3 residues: CACDALLGAYTDKLIF. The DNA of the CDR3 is TGTGCCTGCGACGCCCTACTGGGGGCTTACACCGATAAACTCATCTTT.

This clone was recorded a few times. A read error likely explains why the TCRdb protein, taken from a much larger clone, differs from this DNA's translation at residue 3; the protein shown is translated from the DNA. The CDR3: CACLPSYKGINIVYTDKLIF. The CDR3 DNA sequence: TGTGCTTGTTTACCTTCCTACAAGGGAATAAATATTGTCTACACCGATAAACTCATCTTT. The genes are TRAV38-2/DV8 and TRDJ1, with 9 positions matching TRDD2. Germline loops: CDR1 TSESDYY, CDR2 QEAYKQQN. There are 20 residues in the CDR3. V trimming: 9 bases; J trimming: 0 bases; junction bases outside the gene matches: 24.

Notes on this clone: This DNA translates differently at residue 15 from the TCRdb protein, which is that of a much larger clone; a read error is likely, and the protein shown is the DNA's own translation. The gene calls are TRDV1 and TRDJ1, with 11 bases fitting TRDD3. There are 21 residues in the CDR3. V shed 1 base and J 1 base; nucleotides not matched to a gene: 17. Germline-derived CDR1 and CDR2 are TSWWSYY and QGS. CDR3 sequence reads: CALGERIRYWGISSCTDKLIF. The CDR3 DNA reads TGTGCTCTTGGGGAACGGATCCGGTACTGGGGGATAAGTTCTTGCACCGATAAACTCATCTTT.

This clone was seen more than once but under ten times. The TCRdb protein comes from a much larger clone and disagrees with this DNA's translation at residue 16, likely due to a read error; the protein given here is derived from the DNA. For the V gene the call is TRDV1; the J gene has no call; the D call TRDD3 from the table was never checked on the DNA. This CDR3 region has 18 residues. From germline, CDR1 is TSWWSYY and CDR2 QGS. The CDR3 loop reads CALGEIAQVVPHTDKRIF. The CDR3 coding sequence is TGTGCTCTTGGGGAAATTGCTCAAGTCGTCCCCCACACCGATAAACGCATCTTT.

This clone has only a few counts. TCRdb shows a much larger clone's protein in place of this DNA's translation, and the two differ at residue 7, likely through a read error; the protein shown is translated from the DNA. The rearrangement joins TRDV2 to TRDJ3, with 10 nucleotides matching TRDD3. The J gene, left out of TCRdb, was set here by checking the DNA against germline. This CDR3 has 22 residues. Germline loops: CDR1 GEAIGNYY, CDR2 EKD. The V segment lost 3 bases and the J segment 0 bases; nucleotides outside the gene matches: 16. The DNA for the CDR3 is TGTGCCTGTGACCGTGTACCGGGGGATACGAGACGTAGCTCCTGGGACACCCGACAGATGTTTTTC. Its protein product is CACDRVPGDTRRSSWDTRQMFF.

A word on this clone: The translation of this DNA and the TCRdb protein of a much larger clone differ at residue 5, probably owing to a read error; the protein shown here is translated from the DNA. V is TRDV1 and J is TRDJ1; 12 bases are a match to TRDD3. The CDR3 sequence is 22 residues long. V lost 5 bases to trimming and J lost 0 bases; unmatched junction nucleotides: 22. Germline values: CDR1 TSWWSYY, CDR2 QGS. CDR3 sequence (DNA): TGTGCTCTTGGGAAAGGTCGCTCTAAGCTGGGGGATACGAATCGGTACACCGATAAACTCATCTTT. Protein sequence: CALGKGRSKLGDTNRYTDKLIF.

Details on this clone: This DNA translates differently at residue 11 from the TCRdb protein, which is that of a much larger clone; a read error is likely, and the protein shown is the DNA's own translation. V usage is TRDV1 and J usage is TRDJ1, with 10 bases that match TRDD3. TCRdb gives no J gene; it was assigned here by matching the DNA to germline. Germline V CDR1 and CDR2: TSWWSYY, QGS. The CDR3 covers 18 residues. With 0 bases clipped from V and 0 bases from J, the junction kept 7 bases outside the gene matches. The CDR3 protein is CALGELELGDSYTDKLIF. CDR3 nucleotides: TGTGCTCTTGGGGAACTAGAACTGGGGGATTCATACACCGATAAACTCATCTTT.

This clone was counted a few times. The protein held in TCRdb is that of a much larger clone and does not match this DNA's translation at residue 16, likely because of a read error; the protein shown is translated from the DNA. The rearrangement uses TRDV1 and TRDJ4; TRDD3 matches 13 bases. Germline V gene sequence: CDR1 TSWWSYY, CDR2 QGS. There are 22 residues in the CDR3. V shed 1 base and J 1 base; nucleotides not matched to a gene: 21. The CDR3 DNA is TGTGCTCTTGGGGAACATGAAGAACACTGGGGGATACGAGGCAATGCTTTCAGACCCCTGATCTTT. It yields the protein CALGEHEEHWGIRGNAFRPLIF.

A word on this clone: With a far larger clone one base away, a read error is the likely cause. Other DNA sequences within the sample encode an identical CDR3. CDR3 amino acids: CACGKVSSDTDKLIF. The CDR3 coding sequence is TGTGCCTGCGGCAAGGTTAGTTCGGACACCGACAAACTCATCTTT. This chain links TRDV2 with TRDJ1; D remains unclear. TCRdb carries no J gene annotation; the J gene was assigned here by matching the DNA with germline. CDR1 is GEAIGNYY and CDR2 is EKD in the germline V gene. This CDR3 is built from 15 residues.

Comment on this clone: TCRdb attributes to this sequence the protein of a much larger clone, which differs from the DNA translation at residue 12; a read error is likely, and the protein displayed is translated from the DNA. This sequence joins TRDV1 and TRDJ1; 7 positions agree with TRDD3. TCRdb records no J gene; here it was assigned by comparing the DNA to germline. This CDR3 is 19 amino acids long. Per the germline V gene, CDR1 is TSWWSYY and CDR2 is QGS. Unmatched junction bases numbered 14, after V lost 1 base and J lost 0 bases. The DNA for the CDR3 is TGTGCTCTTGGGGAACCCTCCGGGGGATCCCCTTCACACACCGATAAACTCATCTTT. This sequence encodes CALGEPSGGSPSHTDKLIF.

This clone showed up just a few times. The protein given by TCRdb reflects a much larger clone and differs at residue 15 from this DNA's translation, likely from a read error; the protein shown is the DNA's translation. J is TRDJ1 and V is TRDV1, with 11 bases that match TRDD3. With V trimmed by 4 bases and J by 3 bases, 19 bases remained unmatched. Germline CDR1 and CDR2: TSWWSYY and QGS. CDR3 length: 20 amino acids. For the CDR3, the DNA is TGTGCTCTTGGGGGCCCCGATTTTAGTCTACTGGGGGATAAGGCCGATAAACTCATCTTT. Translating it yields CALGGPDFSLLGDKADKLIF.

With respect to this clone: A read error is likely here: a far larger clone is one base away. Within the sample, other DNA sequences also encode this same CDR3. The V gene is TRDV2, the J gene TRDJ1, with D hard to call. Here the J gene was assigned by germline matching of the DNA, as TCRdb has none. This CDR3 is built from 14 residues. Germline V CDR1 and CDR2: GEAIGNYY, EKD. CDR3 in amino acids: CACDSLRGTDKLIF. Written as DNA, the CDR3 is TGTGCCTGCGACAGCTTGCGGGGCACCGATAAACTCATCTTT.

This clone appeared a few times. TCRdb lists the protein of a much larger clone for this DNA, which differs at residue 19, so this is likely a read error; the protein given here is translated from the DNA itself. CDR3: CACDTKFLEGIRGIHTDKPIF. The DNA of the CDR3 is TGTGCCTGTGACACCAAATTCCTAGAAGGGATACGCGGCATCCACACCGATAAACCCATCTTT. The V gene is listed as TRDV2; no J gene was called; the table's D gene call, TRDD3, was not cross checked with the DNA. The CDR3 extends over 21 amino acids. Germline V gene lookup returns CDR1 GEAIGNYY and CDR2 EKD.

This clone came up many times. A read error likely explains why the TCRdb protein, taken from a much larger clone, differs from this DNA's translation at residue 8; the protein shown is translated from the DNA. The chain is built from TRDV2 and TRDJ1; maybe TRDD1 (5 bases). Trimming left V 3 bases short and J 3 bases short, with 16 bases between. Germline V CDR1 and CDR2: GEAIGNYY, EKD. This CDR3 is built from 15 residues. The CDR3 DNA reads TGTGCCTGTGACGAAATGAGGGGTACCCCCGATAAACTCATCTTT. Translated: CACDEMRGTPDKLIF.

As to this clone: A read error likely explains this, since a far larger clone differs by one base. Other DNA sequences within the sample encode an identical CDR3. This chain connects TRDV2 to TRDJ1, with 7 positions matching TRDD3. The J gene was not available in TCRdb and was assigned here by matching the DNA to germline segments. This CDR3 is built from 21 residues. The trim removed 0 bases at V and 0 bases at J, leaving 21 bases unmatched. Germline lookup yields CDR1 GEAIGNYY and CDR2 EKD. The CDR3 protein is CACDTKALGIGLDPYTDKLIF. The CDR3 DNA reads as TGTGCCTGTGACACCAAGGCACTGGGGATTGGGCTGGACCCGTACACCGATAAACTCATCTTT.

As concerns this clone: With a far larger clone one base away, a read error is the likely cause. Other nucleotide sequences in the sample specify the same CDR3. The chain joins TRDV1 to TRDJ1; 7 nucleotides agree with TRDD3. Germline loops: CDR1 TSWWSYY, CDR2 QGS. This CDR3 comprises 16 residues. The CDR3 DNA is TGTGCTCTTGGCGAACTGGGAGGGATACTCGAGGGCAAACTCATCTTT. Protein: CALGELGGILEGKLIF.